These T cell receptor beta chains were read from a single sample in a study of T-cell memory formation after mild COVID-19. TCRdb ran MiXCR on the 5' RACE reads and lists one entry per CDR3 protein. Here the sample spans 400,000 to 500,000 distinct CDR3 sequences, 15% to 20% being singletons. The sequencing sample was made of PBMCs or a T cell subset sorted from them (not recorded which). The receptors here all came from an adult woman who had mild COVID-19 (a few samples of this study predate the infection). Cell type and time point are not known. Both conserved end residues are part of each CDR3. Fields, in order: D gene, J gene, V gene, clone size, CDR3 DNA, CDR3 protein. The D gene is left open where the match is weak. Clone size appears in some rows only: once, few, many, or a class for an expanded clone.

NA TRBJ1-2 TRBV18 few TGTGCCAGCTCACCTTTACCTCTCGACACCATTGGCTACACCTTC CASSPLPLDTIGYTF
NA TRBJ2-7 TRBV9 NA TGTGCCAGCAGCGTAGTTCCGACAGGAGAATACGAGCAGTACTTC CASSVVPTGEYEQYF
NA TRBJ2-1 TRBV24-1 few TGTGCCACCAGTGATCCTTTACTAGCTCCCTGGGGTGAGCAGTTCTTC CATSDPLLAPWGEQFF
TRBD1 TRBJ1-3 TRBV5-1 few TGCGCCAGCACCCGTGGGGGGGACAGAGCTGCCTCTGGAAACACCATATATTTT CASTRGGDRAASGNTIYF
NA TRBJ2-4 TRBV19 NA TGTGCCAGTATAGACCGTATCCGGAGGGACATTCAGTACTTC CASIDRIRRDIQYF
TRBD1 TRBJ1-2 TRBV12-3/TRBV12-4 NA TGTGCCAGCAGTTTAGATAGTCGGACAGGGGGGATCTATGGCTACACCTTC CASSLDSRTGGIYGYTF
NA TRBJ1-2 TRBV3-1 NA TGTGCCAGCAGCCAAGAACAGCTCTATGGCTACACCTTC CASSQEQLYGYTF
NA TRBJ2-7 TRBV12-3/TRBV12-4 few TGTGCCAGCAGCCAACTAGCCCACTACGAGCAGTACTTC CASSQLAHYEQYF
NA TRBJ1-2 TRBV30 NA TGTGCCTGGAGAAGGGGAGGAGACTATGGCTACACCTTC CAWRRGGDYGYTF
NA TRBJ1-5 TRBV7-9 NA TGTGCCAGCAGCGCGGTGGGGGGGCAGGAGCCCCAGCATTTT CASSAVGGQEPQHF
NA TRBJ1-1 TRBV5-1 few TGCGCCAGCTTTCCTTTGGGGGGATTTGAAGCTTTCTTT CASFPLGGFEAFF
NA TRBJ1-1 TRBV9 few TGTGCCAGCAGCGTAGCTGGTACAGGATCGGGCACTGAAGCTTTCTTT CASSVAGTGSGTEAFF
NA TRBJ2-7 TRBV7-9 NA TGTGCCAGCAGCTTCGGGGACCCGAGCTCCTACGAGCAGTACTTC CASSFGDPSSYEQYF
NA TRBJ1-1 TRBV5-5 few TGTGCCAGCAGCTATCAGGGCCACACTGAAGCTTTCTTT CASSYQGHTEAFF
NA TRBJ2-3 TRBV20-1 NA TGCAGTGCCGAGGGAGCGGACGCTGTGACAGATACGCAGTATTTT CSAEGADAVTDTQYF
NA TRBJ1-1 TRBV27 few TGTGCCAGCAGAGGGGGACATGAAGCTTTCTTT CASRGGHEAFF
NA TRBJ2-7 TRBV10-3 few TGTGCCATCAGTGAAGGGACGGAACAATACTACGAGCAGTACTTC CAISEGTEQYYEQYF
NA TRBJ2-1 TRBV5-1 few TGCGCCAGCAGCTTAGTCTCTCTCTCCAATGAGCAGTTCTTC CASSLVSLSNEQFF
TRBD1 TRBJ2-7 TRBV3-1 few TGTGCCAGCGGACCCGGGACAGGGGCATACGAGCAGTACTTC CASGPGTGAYEQYF
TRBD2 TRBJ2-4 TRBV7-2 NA TGTGCCAGCAGCTTGGTCGGCGGGAGTCTAGCCAAAAACATTCAGTACTTC CASSLVGGSLAKNIQYF
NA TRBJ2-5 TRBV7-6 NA TGTGCCAGCAGCTCAAGTTACAACCCGACCCAGTACTTC CASSSSYNPTQYF
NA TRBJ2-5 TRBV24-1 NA TGTGCCACCAGTGGGGGACTCCGAGGGGAGACCCAGTACTTC CATSGGLRGETQYF
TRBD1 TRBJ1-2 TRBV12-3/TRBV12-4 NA TGTGCCAGCAGTTTAGCGCCGACAGGGGGCGAATATGGCTACACCTTC CASSLAPTGGEYGYTF
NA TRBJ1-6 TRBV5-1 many TGCGCCAGCAGCGGTGGACAGAATAATTCACCCCTCCACTTT CASSGGQNNSPLHF
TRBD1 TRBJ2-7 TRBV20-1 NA TGCAGTGCTAGGGATGGGGACAGGGATTGGCCCTACGAGCAGTACTTC CSARDGDRDWPYEQYF
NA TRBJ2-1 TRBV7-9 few TGTGCCAGCAGCTTAAGGGCGGGCAATGAGCAGTTCTTC CASSLRAGNEQFF
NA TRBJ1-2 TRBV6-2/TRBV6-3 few TGTGCCAGCAGTAACGGGGCGGAACCTAGCTACACCTTC CASSNGAEPSYTF
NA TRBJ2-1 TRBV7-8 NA TGTGCCAGCAGCTTAGAATCAAGAGAGGGACTCAATGAGCAGTTCTTC CASSLESREGLNEQFF
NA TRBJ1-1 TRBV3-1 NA TGTGCCAGCAGCCAATTCGGTGGCAGTGAAGCTTTCTTT CASSQFGGSEAFF
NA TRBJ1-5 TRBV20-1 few TGCAGTGCTAGAGAAGGTCTACAGCCCCAGCATTTT CSAREGLQPQHF
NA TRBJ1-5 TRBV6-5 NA TGTGCCAGCACCCCCCGGGGAGAGAGCAATCAGCACCAGCATTTT CASTPRGESNQHQHF
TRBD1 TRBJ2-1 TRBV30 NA TGTGCCTGGAGGGTAACGGGACAGAATTACAATGAGCAGTTCTTC CAWRVTGQNYNEQFF
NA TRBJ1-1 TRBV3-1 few TGTGCCAGCAGCCTTGGTACCAGGAACACTGAAGCTTTCTTT CASSLGTRNTEAFF
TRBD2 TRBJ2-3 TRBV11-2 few TGTGCCAGCAGCCCCGGAGCGGGGGTTTTAAGAGATACGCAGTATTTT CASSPGAGVLRDTQYF
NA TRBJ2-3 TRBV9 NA TGTGCCAGCAGCGTAGGGGAAGGCCCCACAGATACGCAGTATTTT CASSVGEGPTDTQYF
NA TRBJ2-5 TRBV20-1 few TGCAGTGCGCCAGCAGGAGAGACCCAGTACTTC CSAPAGETQYF
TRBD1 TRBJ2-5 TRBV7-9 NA TGTGCCAGCAGGACAGGGTTGGGAAATCAAGAGACCCAGTACTTC CASRTGLGNQETQYF
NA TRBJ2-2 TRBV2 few TGTGCCAGCAGTGTACAGGGGACTAACACCGGGGAGCTGTTTTTT CASSVQGTNTGELFF
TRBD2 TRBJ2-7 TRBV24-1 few TGTGCCACCAGTGATTTTAAACCCGGGACTAGAGGGTACGAGCAGTACTTC CATSDFKPGTRGYEQYF
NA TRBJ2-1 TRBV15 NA TGTGCCACCAGCAATGAACAGTACAATGAGCAGTTCTTC CATSNEQYNEQFF
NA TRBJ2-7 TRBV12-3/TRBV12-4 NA TGTGCCAGCAGCCGCGGACTAGGGGGTGGCGAGCAGTACTTC CASSRGLGGGEQYF
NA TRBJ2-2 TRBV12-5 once TGTGCTAGTGGTTTAAGGGGAACGGGGACCGGGGAGCTGTTTTTT CASGLRGTGTGELFF
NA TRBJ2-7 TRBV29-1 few TGCAGCCCCCACAGGCAGTACTTC CSPHRQYF
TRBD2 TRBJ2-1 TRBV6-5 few TGTGCCAGCAGCCACCGCGGGACTACTTCTTCCAATGAGCAGTTCTTC CASSHRGTTSSNEQFF
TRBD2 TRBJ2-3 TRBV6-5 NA TGTGCCAGCAGTTACTCGCGGGCTAGCGGGACATTAGAGGGCACAGATACGCAGTATTTT CASSYSRASGTLEGTDTQYF
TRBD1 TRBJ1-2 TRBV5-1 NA TGCGCCAGCAGCTTGGGTCGGTACCCGACAGGGTTCTCCTATGGCTACACCTTC CASSLGRYPTGFSYGYTF
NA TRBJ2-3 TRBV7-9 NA TGTGCCAGCAGCTTAGAAGGGGTCCCAGATACGCAGTATTTT CASSLEGVPDTQYF
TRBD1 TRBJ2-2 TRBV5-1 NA TGCGCCAGCAGCTTTGGGGGACAGGGAGTCACCGGGGAGCTGTTTTTT CASSFGGQGVTGELFF
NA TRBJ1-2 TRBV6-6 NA TGTGCCAGCAGTTACTCAGACAGAAGCTATGGCTACACCTTC CASSYSDRSYGYTF
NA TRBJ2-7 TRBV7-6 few TGTGCCAGCAGACCCCGGGACGGGACCTACGAGCAGTACTTC CASRPRDGTYEQYF
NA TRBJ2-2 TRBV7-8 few TGTGCCAGCAGCGCAGTCGCGAACACCGGGGAGCTGTTTTTT CASSAVANTGELFF
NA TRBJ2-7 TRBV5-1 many TGCGCCAGCAGCGGGGGCGCGGGAGCTCCCCCCTACGAGCAGTACTTC CASSGGAGAPPYEQYF
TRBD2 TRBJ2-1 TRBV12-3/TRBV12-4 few TGTGCCAGCAGTCCAGCGGGAGTAATCTGGAATGAGCAGTTCTTC CASSPAGVIWNEQFF
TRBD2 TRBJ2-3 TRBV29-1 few TGCAGCGTTTCAGGACTAGCGGGGCTAGATACGCAGTATTTT CSVSGLAGLDTQYF
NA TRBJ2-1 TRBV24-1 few TGTGCCACCAGTGACCCGTCTATAGCGGACAGCTCCTACAATGAGCAGTTCTTC CATSDPSIADSSYNEQFF
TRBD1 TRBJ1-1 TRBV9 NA TGTGCCAGCAGCATAACAGGGGGCTTAACTGAAGCTTTCTTT CASSITGGLTEAFF
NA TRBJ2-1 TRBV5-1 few TGCGCCAGCAGCTTGGTTCAGGTCCCGACCGGACTTGAGCAGTTCTTC CASSLVQVPTGLEQFF
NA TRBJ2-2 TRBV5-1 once TGCGCCAGCAGCTTGGGATCTAGCGCCACCGGGGAGCTGTTTTTT CASSLGSSATGELFF
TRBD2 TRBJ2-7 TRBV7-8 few TGTGCCAGCAGAGGACGAGCGGGATCCTACGAGCAGTACTTC CASRGRAGSYEQYF
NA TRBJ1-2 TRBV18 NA TGTGCCAGCTCACCCGCGACAGTCAATGGCTACACCTTC CASSPATVNGYTF